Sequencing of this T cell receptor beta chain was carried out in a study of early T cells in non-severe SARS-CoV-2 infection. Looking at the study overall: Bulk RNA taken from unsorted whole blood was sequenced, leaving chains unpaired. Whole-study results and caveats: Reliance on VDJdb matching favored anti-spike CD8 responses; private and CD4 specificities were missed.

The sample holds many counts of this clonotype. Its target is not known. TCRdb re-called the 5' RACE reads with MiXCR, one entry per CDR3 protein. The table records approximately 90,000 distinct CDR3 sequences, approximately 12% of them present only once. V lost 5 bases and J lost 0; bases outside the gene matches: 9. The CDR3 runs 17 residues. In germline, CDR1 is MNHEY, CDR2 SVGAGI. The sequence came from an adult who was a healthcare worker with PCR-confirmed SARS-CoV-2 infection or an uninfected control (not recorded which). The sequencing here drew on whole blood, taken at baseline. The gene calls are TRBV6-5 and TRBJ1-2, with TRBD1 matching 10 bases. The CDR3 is CASSNRDRGLANYGYTF. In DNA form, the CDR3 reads TGTGCCAGCAGTAACCGGGACAGGGGCCTCGCTAACTATGGCTACACCTTC.